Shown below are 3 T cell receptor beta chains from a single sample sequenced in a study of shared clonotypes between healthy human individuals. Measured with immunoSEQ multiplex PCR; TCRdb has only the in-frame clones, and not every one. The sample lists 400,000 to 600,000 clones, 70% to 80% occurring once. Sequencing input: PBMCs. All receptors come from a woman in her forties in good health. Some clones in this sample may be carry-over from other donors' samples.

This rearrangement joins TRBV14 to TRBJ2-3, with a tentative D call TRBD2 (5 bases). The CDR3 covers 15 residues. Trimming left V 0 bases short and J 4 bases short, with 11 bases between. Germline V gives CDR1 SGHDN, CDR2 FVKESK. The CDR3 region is CASSQESARADTQYF. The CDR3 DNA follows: TGTGCCAGCAGCCAAGAGTCCGCGAGGGCAGATACGCAGTATTTT.

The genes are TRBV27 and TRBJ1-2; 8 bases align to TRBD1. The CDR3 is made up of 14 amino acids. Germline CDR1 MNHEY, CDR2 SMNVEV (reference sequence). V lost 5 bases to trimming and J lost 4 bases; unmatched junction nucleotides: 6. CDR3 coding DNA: TGTGCCAGCAGTCAGCGACAGGGGACCTATGGCTACACCTTC. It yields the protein CASSQRQGTYGYTF.

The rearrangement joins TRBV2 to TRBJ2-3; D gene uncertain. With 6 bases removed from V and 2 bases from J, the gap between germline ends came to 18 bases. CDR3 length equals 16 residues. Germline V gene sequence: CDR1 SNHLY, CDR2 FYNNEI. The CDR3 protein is CASSAPGTTLTDTQYF. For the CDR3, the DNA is TGTGCCAGCAGCGCCCCTGGTACAACCCTCACAGATACGCAGTATTTT.